This TCR beta chain came from a study of T cells in localized non-small cell lung cancer. Regarding the study as a whole: Elevated circulating T cell density in blood was associated with longer overall survival. Of the tissues analyzed, uninvolved adjacent lung showed maximal T cell clonality, greater than tumor. Multi-region tumor sequencing was not done, so intratumor heterogeneity could not be excluded. Across samples, adjacent lung featured a median 57 of the top 100 tumor clones.

Profiled with immunoSEQ multiplex PCR; TCRdb holds only in-frame clones, not every one. This sample has 15,000 to 25,000 clones, with just over 90% found just once. Points on this clone: Antigen specificity is unknown.

Germline V gene sequence: CDR1 MRHNA, CDR2 SNTAGT. The CDR3 consists of 13 residues. The V end lost 5 bases, the J end lost 7 bases, and 11 bases lay between the germline ends. Sample: peripheral blood, taken before any cancer treatment. This clonotype was sampled from an older male donor with stage I squamous cell lung carcinoma. This chain connects TRBV6-4 to TRBJ2-2; possible D gene TRBD2, 6 bases. This CDR3 reads CASSRELDGELFF. The DNA for the CDR3 is TGTGCCAGCAGTCGGGAGTTGGACGGGGAGCTGTTTTTT.